The clone carrying this T cell receptor (beta chain) came up once. Antigen unknown. TCRdb re-called the reads through MiXCR, storing one row per CDR3 protein. The data show 86,000 or so distinct CDR3 sequences, with about 24% seen just once and 50% held by the top ten. This specimen comes from a study of T cell repertoires in cytomegalovirus infection. Germline V gene sequence: CDR1 LNHDA, CDR2 SQIVND (reference sequence). V lost 5 bases to trimming and J lost 5 bases, with 13 bases between them. CDR3 size: 13 residues. The genes are TRBV19 and TRBJ2-7; TRBD2 is a possible D gene (6 bases). The source is a human donor in good health (CMV status not recorded). Some clones in this sample may be carry-over from other donors' samples. The input for sequencing was CD8+ T cells from cultured PBMCs, taken from culture after CMV antigen stimulation. The chain's CDR3 is CASSPRWGDEQYF. The CDR3 DNA sequence: TGTGCCAGTAGTCCCCGATGGGGGGACGAGCAGTACTTC.